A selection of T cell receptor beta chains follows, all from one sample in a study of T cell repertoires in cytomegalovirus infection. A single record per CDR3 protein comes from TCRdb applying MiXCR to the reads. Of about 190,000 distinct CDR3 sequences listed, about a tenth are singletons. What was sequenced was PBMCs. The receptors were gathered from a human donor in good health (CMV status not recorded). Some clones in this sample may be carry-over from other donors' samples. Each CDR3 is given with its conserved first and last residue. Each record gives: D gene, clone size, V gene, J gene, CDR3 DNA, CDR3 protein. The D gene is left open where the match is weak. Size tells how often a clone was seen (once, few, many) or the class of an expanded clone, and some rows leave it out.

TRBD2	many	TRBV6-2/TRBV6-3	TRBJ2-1	TGTGCCAGCAGTTACAAAGCGGGGGGCCATGAGCAGTTCTTC	CASSYKAGGHEQFF
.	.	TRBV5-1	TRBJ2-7	TGCGCCAGCAGCGGGGGGAGTGGGGACTACGAGCAGTACTTC	CASSGGSGDYEQYF
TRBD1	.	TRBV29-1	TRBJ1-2	TGCAGCGTTGACAGGGGGCAAGGGGAAAACTATGGCTACACCTTC	CSVDRGQGENYGYTF
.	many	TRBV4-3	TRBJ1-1	TGCGCCAGCAGCCAAGCCTTGACTAACACTGAAGCTTTCTTT	CASSQALTNTEAFF
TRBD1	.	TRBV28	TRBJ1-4	TGTGCCAGCGGGACAGGGCCTAATGAAAAACTGTTTTTT	CASGTGPNEKLFF
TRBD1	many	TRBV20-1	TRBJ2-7	TGCAGTGCTAGAGATCAGGGCAGGGGGTCCTACGAGCAGTACTTC	CSARDQGRGSYEQYF
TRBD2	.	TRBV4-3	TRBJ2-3	TGCGCCAGCAGCCAAGCCGGGACTAGCGGGCACAGTAGCACAGATACGCAGTATTTT	CASSQAGTSGHSSTDTQYF
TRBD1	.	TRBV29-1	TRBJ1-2	TGCAGCGTTGCTCTGGGACAGGGGGCTATTACCTATGGCTACACCTTC	CSVALGQGAITYGYTF
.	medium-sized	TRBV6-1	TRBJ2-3	TGTGCCAGCAGTGAAGCCAGCGGGAGCACAGATACGCAGTATTTT	CASSEASGSTDTQYF
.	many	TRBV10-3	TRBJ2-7	TGTGCCATCAGTGAGGTCGAGCCACCTAAATACGAGCAGTACTTC	CAISEVEPPKYEQYF
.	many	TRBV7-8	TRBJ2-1	TGTGCCAGCAGCTCAAGAAACAGGGATGAGTCCTACAATGAGCAGTTCTTC	CASSSRNRDESYNEQFF
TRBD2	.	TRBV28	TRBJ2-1	TGTGCCAGCAGTAATACACTAGCGGGGGCATACAATGAGCAGTTCTTC	CASSNTLAGAYNEQFF
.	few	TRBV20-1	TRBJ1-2	TGCAGTGCTAGTTTTTGGCAGGGCTATGGCTACACCTTC	CSASFWQGYGYTF
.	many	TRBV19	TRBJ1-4	TGTGCCAGTACCGTACGGGGGGCCACTAATGAAAAACTGTTTTTT	CASTVRGATNEKLFF
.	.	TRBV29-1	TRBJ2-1	TGCAGCGTTGGAGCCCATGAGCAGTTCTTC	CSVGAHEQFF
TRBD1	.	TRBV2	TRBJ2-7	TGTGCCAGCAAGGGAAGCAAGGGGACAGGGGCTGGTGAAGAGCAGTACTTC	CASKGSKGTGAGEEQYF
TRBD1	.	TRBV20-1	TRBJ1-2	TGCAGTGCTACGCAAAACACAGGGGCAAGAGGCTATGGCTACACCTTC	CSATQNTGARGYGYTF
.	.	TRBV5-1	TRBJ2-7	TGCGCCAGCAGCTTGCCGGGAAAAGGGTACTTC	CASSLPGKGYF
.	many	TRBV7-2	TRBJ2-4	TGTGCCAGCAGCTTAAGCGTTTTATCGGCCACAGGGGCCAAAAACATTCAGTACTTC	CASSLSVLSATGAKNIQYF
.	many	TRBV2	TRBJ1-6	TGTGCCAGCAGTGAAGGGCGGAATTCACCCCTCCACTTT	CASSEGRNSPLHF
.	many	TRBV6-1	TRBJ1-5	TGTGCCAGCAGTCCCCTAGGATCCCAGCCCCAGCATTTT	CASSPLGSQPQHF
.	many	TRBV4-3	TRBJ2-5	TGCGCCAGCAGCCAAGAGTTCCCTTCCGAGACCCAGTACTTC	CASSQEFPSETQYF
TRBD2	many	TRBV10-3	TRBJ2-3	TGTGCCATCAGTGAGGGGCTCGGGACTAGCGGGTCTTATACGCAGTATTTT	CAISEGLGTSGSYTQYF
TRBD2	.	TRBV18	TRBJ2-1	TGTGCCAGCTCACCGGACCTAGCGGTCAATGAGCAGTTCTTC	CASSPDLAVNEQFF
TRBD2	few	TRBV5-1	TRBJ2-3	TGCGCCAGCAGCTCGGGAGTGACTAGCGGGAGTCGAGGTCCTTCAGATACGCAGTATTTT	CASSSGVTSGSRGPSDTQYF
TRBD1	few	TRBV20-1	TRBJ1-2	TGCAGTGCTAGAGCGACAGGGTATGGCTACACCTTC	CSARATGYGYTF
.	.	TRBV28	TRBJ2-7	TGTGCCAGCAGTTTTTATCTCAGGGTGGGCGAGCAGTACTTC	CASSFYLRVGEQYF